The entry that follows covers one TCR beta chain sequence. Its antigen is as yet unknown. This specimen comes from a study of cytomegalovirus exposure and HLA in healthy donors. This PCR relied on a set of 60 Vbeta primers and 13 Jbeta primers. TCRdb's copy holds only in-frame clones and misses some; the assay was immunoSEQ multiplex PCR. The top ten hold more than 0.5% of the sample, which has 120,000 to 150,000 clones, approximately 88% seen once. Whole-study results and caveats: Later analysis indicated greater clonal expansion among HLA-associated TCR beta chains than among equally common other chains. Among TCR beta chains, those listed as cytomegalovirus-associated numbered about 160.

This sequence was found in a woman aged 40-49 years in good health and CMV-seronegative. Sequencing was performed on PBMCs.

The CDR3 protein is CASSGGYGYTF. The CDR3 DNA reads TGTGCCAGCAGTGGAGGGTATGGCTACACCTTC. The chain links TRBV27 to TRBJ1-2; D is ambiguous. This CDR3 comprises 11 residues. Germline V lookup: CDR1 MNHEY, CDR2 SMNVEV (reference sequence). Between the trimmed V and J ends, which lost 5 bases and 5 bases, there was a span of 6 bases.